The sequence of this T cell receptor beta chain was determined in a study of cytomegalovirus exposure and HLA in healthy donors. Study as a whole: Among the approximately 400 genotyped donors, less than 85% were placed in the Caucasian-associated ancestry cluster.

The CDR3 sequence is 14 residues long. The germline gives CDR1 SEHNR, CDR2 FQNEAQ (reference sequence). V was shortened by 1 base and J by 8 bases, with 11 bases between the two germline ends. Primers for the PCR totalled 60 Vbeta and 13 Jbeta. The table came from immunoSEQ multiplex PCR; TCRdb's copy has only in-frame clones and leaves some out. The sample has some 130,000 clones, over 60% seen once. This TCR was recovered from a human donor in good health. The chain recombines TRBV7-9 with TRBJ1-4; D possibly corresponds to TRBD1 (5 bases). The material sequenced was PBMCs. The CDR3, as DNA: TGTGCCAGCAGCTTAGGGGGGGATTTAGAAAAACTGTTTTTT. This gives the protein CASSLGGDLEKLFF.